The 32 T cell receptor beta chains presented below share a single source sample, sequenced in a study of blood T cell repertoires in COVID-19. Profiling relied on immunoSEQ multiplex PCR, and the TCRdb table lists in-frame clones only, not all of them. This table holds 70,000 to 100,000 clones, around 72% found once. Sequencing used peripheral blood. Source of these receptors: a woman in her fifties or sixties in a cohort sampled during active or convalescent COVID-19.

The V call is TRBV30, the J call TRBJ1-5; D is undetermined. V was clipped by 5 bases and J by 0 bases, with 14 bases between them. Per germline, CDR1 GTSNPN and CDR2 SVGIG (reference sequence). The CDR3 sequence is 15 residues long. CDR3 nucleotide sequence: TGTGCCTGGGCACGGGTCCTGGGTAGCAATCAGCCCCAGCATTTT. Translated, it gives CAWARVLGSNQPQHF.

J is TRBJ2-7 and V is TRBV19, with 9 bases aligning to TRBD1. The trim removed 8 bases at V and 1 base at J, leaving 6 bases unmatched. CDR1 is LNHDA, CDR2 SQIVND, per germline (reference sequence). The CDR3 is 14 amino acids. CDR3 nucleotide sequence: TGTGCCAGTGGGGACGGGACAGGGTCCTACGAGCAGTACTTC. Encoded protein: CASGDGTGSYEQYF.

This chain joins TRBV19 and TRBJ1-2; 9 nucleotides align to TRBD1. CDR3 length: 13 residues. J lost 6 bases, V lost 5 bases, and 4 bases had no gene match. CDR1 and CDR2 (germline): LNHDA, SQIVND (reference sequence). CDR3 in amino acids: CASSPRTGDGYTF. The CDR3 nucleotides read TGTGCCAGTAGTCCCCGGACAGGGGATGGCTACACCTTC.

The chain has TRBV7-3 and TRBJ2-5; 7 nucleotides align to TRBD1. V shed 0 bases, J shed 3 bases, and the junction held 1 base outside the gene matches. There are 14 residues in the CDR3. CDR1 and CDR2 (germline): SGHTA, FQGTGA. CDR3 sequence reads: CASSLTGQKETQYF. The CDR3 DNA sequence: TGTGCCAGCAGCTTAACGGGACAGAAAGAGACCCAGTACTTC.

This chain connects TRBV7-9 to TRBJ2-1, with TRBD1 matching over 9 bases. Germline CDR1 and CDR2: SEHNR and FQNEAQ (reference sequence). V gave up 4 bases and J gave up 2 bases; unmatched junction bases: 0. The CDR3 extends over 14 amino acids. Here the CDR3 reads CASSWDRAYNEQFF. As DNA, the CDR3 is TGTGCCAGCAGCTGGGACAGGGCCTACAATGAGCAGTTCTTC.

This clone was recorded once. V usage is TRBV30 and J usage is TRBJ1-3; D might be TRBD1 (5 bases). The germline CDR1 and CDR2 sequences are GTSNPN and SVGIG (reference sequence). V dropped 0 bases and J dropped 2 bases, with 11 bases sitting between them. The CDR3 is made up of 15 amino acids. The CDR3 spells CAWSVTALTGNTIYF. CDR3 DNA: TGTGCCTGGAGTGTGACAGCGTTGACTGGAAACACCATATATTTT.

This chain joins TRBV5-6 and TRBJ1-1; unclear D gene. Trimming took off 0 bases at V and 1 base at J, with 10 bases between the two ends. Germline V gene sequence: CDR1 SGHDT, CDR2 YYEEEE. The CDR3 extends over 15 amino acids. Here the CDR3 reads CASSLVTVRNTEAFF. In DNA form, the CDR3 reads TGTGCCAGCAGCTTGGTTACAGTTCGGAACACTGAAGCTTTCTTT.

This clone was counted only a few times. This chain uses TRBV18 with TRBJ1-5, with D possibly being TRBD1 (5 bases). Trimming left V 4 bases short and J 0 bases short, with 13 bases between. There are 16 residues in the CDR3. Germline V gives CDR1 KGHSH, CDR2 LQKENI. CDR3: CASSRGSGVSNQPQHF. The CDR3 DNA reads TGTGCCAGCTCACGGGGGTCGGGGGTTAGCAATCAGCCCCAGCATTTT.

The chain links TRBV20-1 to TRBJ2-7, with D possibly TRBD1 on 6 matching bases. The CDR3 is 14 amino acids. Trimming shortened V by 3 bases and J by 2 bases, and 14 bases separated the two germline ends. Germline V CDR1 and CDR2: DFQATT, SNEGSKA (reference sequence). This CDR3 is CSASLSGHTYEQYF. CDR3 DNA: TGCAGTGCTAGTCTGTCGGGACACACCTACGAGCAGTACTTC.

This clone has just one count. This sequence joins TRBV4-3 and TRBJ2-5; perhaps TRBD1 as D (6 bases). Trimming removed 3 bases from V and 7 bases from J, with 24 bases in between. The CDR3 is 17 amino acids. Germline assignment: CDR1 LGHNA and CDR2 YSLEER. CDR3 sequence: CASSQDFNRDTSGTQYF. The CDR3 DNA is TGCGCCAGCAGCCAGGACTTCAACCGGGACACCAGCGGGACCCAGTACTTC.

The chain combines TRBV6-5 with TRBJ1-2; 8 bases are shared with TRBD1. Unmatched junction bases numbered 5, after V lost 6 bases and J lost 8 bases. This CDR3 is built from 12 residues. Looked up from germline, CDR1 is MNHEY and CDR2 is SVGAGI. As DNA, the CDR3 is TGTGCCAGCAGGGCAGGGGGCAGAGGCTACACCTTC. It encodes CASRAGGRGYTF.

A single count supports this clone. The DNA of the CDR3 is TGTGCCAGCAGCCAAGGTGGGACAGGGAACGAGCAGTACTTC. This translates into CASSQGGTGNEQYF. The chain uses TRBV14 and TRBJ2-7, with TRBD1 identical over 9 bases. Germline V gene lookup returns CDR1 SGHDN and CDR2 FVKESK. The CDR3 totals 14 residues. With 1 base clipped from V and 5 bases from J, the junction kept 3 bases outside the gene matches.

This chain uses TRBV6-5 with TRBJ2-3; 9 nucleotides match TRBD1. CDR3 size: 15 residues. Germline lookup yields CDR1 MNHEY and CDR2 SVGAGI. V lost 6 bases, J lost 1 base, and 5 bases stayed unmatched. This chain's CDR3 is CASSLRDRGTDTQYF. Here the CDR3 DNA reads TGTGCCAGCAGCCTACGGGACAGGGGCACAGATACGCAGTATTTT.

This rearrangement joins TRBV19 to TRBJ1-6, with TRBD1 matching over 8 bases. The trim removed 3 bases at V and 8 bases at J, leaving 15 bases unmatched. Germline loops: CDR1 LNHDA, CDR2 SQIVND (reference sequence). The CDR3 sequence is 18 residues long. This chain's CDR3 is CASSIGGTGSMRYSPLHF. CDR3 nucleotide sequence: TGTGCCAGTAGTATTGGGGGGACAGGCTCAATGCGGTATTCACCCCTCCACTTT. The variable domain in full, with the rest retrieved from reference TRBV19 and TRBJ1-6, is DGGITQSPKYLFRKEGQNVTLSCEQNLNHDAMYWYRQDPGQGLRLIYYSQIVNDFQKGDIAEGYSVSREKKESFPLTVTSAQKNPTAFYLCASSIGGTGSMRYSPLHFGNGTRLTVT.

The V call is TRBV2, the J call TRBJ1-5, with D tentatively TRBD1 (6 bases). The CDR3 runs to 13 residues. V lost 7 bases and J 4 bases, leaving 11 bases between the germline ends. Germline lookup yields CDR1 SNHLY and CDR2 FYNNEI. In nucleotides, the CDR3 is TGTGCCAGCAACAGGGACCGTAATCAGCCCCAGCATTTT. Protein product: CASNRDRNQPQHF.

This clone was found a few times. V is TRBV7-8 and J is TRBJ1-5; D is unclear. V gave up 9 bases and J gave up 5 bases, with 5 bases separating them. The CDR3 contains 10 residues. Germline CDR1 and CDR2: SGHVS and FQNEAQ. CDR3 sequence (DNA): TGTGCCAGGAGATATCAGCCCCAGCATTTT. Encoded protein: CARRYQPQHF.

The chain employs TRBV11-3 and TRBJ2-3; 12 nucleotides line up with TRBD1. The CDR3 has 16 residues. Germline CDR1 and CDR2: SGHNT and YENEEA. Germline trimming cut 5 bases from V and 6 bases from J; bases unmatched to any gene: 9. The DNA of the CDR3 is TGTGCCAGCAGCCCAAGAGGGACAGGGGGCTGGGATACGCAGTATTTT. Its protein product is CASSPRGTGGWDTQYF.

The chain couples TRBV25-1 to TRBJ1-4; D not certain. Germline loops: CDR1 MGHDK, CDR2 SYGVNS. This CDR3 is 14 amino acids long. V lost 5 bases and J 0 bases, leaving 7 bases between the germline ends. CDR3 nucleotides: TGTGCCAGCAGTACAACCTCAACTAATGAAAAACTGTTTTTT. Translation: CASSTTSTNEKLFF.

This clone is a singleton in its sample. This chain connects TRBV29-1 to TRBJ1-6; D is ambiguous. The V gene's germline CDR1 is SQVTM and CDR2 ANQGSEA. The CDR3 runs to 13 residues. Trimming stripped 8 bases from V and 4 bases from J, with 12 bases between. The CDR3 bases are TGCAGCATTCGGTTGGAGTATAATTCACCCCTCCACTTT. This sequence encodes CSIRLEYNSPLHF.

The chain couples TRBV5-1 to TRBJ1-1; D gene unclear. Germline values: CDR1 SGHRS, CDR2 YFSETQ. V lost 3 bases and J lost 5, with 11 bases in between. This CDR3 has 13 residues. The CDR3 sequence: CASSSQERTEAFF. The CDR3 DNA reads TGCGCCAGCAGCTCCCAAGAACGGACTGAAGCTTTCTTT.

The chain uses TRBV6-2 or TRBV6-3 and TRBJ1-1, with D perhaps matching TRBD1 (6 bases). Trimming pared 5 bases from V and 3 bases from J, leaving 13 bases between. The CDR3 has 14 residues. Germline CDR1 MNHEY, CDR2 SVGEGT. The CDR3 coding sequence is TGTGCCAGCAGTCCACAGGGTACGGACACTGAAGCTTTCTTT. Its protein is CASSPQGTDTEAFF.

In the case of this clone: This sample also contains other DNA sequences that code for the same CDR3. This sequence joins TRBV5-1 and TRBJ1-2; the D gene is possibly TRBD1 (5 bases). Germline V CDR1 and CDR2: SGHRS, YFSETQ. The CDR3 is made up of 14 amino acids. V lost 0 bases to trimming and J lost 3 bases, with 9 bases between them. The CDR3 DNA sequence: TGCGCCAGCAGCTTGGAGCAGGGCGACTATGGCTACACCTTC. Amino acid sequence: CASSLEQGDYGYTF.

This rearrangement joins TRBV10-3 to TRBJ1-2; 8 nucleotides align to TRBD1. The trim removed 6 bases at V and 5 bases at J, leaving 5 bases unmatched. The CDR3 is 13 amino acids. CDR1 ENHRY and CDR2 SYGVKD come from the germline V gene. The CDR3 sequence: CAIRLGQEYGYTF. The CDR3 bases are TGTGCCATCAGGCTGGGACAGGAATATGGCTACACCTTC.

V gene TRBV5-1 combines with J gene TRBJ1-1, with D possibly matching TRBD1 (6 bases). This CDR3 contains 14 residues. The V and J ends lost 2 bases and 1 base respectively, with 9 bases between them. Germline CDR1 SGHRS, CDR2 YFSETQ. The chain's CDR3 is CASSFLTGNTEAFF. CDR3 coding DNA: TGCGCCAGCAGCTTCCTGACAGGGAACACTGAAGCTTTCTTT.

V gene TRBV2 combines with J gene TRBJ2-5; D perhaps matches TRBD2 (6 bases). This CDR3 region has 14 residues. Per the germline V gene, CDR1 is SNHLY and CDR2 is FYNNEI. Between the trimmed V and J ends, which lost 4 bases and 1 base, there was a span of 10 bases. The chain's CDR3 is CASSARGSQETQYF. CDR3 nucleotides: TGTGCCAGCAGTGCCCGGGGGTCCCAAGAGACCCAGTACTTC.

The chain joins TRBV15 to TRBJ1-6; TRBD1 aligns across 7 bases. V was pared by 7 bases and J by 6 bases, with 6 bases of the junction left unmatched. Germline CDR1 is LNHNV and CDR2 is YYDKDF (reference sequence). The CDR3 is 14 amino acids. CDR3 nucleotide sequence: TGTGCCACCAAGAGGGGACAGCCTAATTCACCCCTCCACTTT. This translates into CATKRGQPNSPLHF.

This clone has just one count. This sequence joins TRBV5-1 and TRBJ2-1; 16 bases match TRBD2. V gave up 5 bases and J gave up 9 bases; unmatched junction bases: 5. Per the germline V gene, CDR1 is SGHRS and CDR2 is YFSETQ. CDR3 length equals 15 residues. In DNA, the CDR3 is TGCGCCAGCAGTGCCGGGACTAGCGGGGGGGTTGAGCAGTTCTTC. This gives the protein CASSAGTSGGVEQFF.

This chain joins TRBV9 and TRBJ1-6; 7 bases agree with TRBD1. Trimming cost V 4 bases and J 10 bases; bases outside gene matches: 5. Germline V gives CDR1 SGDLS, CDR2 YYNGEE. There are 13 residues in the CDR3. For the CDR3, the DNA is TGTGCCAGCAGCCCTCGGGACAGATCACCCCTCCACTTT. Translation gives CASSPRDRSPLHF.

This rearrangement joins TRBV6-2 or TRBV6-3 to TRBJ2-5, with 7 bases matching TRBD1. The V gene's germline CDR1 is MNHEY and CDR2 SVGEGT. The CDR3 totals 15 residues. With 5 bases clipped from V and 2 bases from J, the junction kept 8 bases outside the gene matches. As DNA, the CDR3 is TGTGCCAGCAGTGCCACCGGGACAGCTCAAGAGACCCAGTACTTC. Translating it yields CASSATGTAQETQYF.

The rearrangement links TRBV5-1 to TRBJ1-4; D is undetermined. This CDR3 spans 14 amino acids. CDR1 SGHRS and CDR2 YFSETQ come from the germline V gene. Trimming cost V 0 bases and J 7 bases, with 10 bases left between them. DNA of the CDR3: TGCGCCAGCAGCTTGGGCGGGTTGGGTGAAAAACTGTTTTTT. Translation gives CASSLGGLGEKLFF.

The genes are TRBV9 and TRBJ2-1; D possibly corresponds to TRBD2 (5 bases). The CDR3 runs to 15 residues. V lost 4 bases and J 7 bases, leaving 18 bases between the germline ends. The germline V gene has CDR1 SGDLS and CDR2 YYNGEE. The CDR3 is CASSMTIGYSNEQFF. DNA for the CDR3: TGTGCCAGCAGCATGACTATCGGGTACTCGAATGAGCAGTTCTTC.

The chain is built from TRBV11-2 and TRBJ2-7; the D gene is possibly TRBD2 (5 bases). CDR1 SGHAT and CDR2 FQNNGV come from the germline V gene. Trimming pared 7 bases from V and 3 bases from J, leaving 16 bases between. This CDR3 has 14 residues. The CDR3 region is CASTNGYGGYEQYF. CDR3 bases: TGTGCCAGCACCAACGGGTACGGAGGCTACGAGCAGTACTTC.